This is a list of T cell receptor beta chains from one sample in a study of human T cells and chemical hapten exposure. TCRdb processed the RACE reads anew with MiXCR; each CDR3 protein has one entry. The repertoire has about 47,000 distinct CDR3 sequences, about 4.5% of them found once; the top ten carry roughly 5.2%. The sample comprised whole blood. These receptors came from a human donor in good health. Some clones in this sample may be carry-over from other donors' samples. Both conserved end residues are trimmed from each CDR3.

v_call,cdr3_aa
TRBV5-4,ASSLMLMNTEAF
TRBV6-1,ASPQWGGGTEAF
TRBV12-3/TRBV12-4,ASNRARGALF
TRBV18,ASSPETFSNQPQH
TRBV6-5,ASSSRPFGTRQGDEQF
TRBV7-9,ASSDGLAGGHETQY
TRBV7-9,ASSLGAYGYT
TRBV27,ASSLWVSQPGELF
TRBV10-3,AISAPLGPTTEQF
TRBV10-3,AISGQAEQF
TRBV29-1,SVEENVDYGYT
TRBV6-5,ASSSGGGREAF
TRBV28,ASSPFLSGRSSTDTQY
TRBV7-2,ASSLGAARTSPLH
TRBV5-1,ASSLFGANTEAF
TRBV29-1,SVAIVGGTQY
TRBV27,ASSPSTSGRNTQY
TRBV3-1,ASSQRQGPKNIQY
TRBV12-3/TRBV12-4,ASGSGSEQY
TRBV6-1,ASHLQGARNNQPQH
TRBV20-1,SAGPASTEAF
TRBV29-1,SVIRGSNEQF
TRBV3-1,ASSRMGGAGTEAF
TRBV20-1,SADNMGSSSYNSPLH
TRBV20-1,SARWAGLSGELF
TRBV14,ASSQKETQY
TRBV29-1,SVGTGGEQY
TRBV6-5,ASSPRSLAKNIQY
TRBV7-2,ASSWDSGANVLT
TRBV29-1,SVYRGAYNEQF
TRBV20-1,SVNGVGPLGNQPQH
TRBV7-2,ASSFYGGAGYEQY
TRBV5-1,ASSLSELLNTEAF
TRBV21-1,ASPRNSS
TRBV4-2,ASSQDQWGNTIY
TRBV25-1,ASTGGHSPYEQY
TRBV6-6,ASSYRGGETQY
TRBV7-6,ASSPTPGTYEQY
TRBV29-1,SVEFNLAGGGEQF
TRBV29-1,SVTDRGPSYEQY
TRBV28,ASSLGGRMGDTQY
TRBV7-2,ASSLVGLAKGYEQY
TRBV5-1,ASSSPWWYNEQF
TRBV9,ASSDQWGGEQF